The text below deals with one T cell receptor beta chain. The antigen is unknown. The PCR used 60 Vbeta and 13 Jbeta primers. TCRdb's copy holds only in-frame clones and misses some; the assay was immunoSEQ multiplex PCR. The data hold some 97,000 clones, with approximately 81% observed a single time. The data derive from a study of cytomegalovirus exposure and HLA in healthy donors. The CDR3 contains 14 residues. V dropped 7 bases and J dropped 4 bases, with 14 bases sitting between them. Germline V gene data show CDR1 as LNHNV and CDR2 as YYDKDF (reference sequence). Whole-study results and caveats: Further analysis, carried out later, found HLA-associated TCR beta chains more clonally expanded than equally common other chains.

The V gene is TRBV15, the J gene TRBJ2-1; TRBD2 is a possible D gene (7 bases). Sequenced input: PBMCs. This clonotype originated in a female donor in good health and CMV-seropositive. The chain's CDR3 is CATNLAGAYNEQFF. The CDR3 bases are TGTGCCACCAATTTGGCGGGGGCGTACAATGAGCAGTTCTTC.